These 14 T cell receptor beta chains were all obtained from the same sample, sequenced in a study of cytomegalovirus exposure and HLA in healthy donors. The PCR used 60 Vbeta and 13 Jbeta primers. Libraries were prepared by immunoSEQ multiplex PCR; TCRdb keeps only in-frame clonotypes and omits some of them. The repertoire includes about 160,000 clones, around 80% of them detected once, and about 1.4% sits in the top ten. Sequenced input: PBMCs. Source of these receptors: a girl aged 10-17 years in good health and CMV-seropositive.

This clone was seen a handful of times. The V and J genes are TRBV11-2 and TRBJ2-3; D is perhaps TRBD2 (6 bases). From germline, CDR1 is SGHAT and CDR2 FQNNGV. V lost 3 bases and J 2 bases, leaving 12 bases between the germline ends. This CDR3 is 15 amino acids long. The CDR3 nucleotides read TGTGCCAGCAGCTTTCTGCCTAGCGACACAGATACGCAGTATTTT. Amino acids: CASSFLPSDTDTQYF.

The rearrangement joins TRBV5-1 to TRBJ1-1; D remains unclear. Between the trimmed V and J ends, which lost 0 bases and 4 bases, there was a span of 13 bases. The V gene's germline CDR1 is SGHRS and CDR2 YFSETQ. The CDR3 covers 15 residues. The CDR3, as DNA: TGCGCCAGCAGCTTGGCGATAGGAAGCGGCACTGAAGCTTTCTTT. Protein: CASSLAIGSGTEAFF. The complete variable domain, with remaining parts taken from reference TRBV5-1 and TRBJ1-1, reads KAGVTQTPRYLIKTRGQQVTLSCSPISGHRSVSWYQQTPGQGLQFLFEYFSETQRNKGNFPGRFSGRQFSNSRSEMNVSTLELGDSALYLCASSLAIGSGTEAFFGQGTRLTVV.

The V call is TRBV6-1, the J call TRBJ2-5; possible D gene TRBD1, 5 bases. Per germline, CDR1 MNHNS and CDR2 SASEGT. Trimming shortened V by 4 bases and J by 5 bases, and 20 bases separated the two germline ends. The CDR3 sequence is 16 residues long. DNA of the CDR3: TGTGCCAGCAGTGCGTCTAATGGGGCCTACCGGGAGACCCAGTACTTC. Its translation is CASSASNGAYRETQYF.

This chain connects TRBV21-1 to TRBJ2-5; no DNA check was done on the table's D call, TRBD1. TRBV21-1 is a documented pseudogene. The CDR3 runs to 18 residues. CDR3 nucleotide sequence: TGTGCCAGCAGCAAAGCCGGCAACAGGTGGTCAGACCAAGAGACCCAGTACTTC. Translation: CASSKAGNRWSDQETQYF.

The chain combines TRBV12-5 with TRBJ2-2; 8 bases are a match to TRBD1. The CDR3 spans 15 residues. CDR1 and CDR2 from the germline V gene are LGHNT and FRNRAP. The J segment lost 3 bases and the V segment lost 0 bases, leaving 0 bases of the junction unmatched. CDR3 residues: CASGLVQGDTGELFF. The DNA of the CDR3 is TGTGCTAGTGGTTTGGTACAGGGGGACACCGGGGAGCTGTTTTTT.

The count of this clone is one. CDR3 DNA sequence: TGTGCCAGCAGGCGAGGTGACAGTAAGAACACTGAAGCTTTCTTT. Translating it yields CASRRGDSKNTEAFF. The chain recombines TRBV27 with TRBJ1-1, with a weak D call TRBD1 (5 bases). The CDR3 loop spans 15 amino acids. V lost 6 bases, J lost 1 base, and 15 bases lay in between. The germline V gene has CDR1 MNHEY and CDR2 SMNVEV (reference sequence).

The chain uses TRBV5-1 and TRBJ2-3, with 8 nucleotides matching TRBD1. Germline V gene lookup returns CDR1 SGHRS and CDR2 YFSETQ. CDR3 length equals 14 residues. J was trimmed by 8 bases and V by 3 bases; bases with no gene match: 8. The DNA for the CDR3 is TGCGCCAGCAGCTCCGCCAGGGGGCTAGGTACGCAGTATTTT. Its translation: CASSSARGLGTQYF.

V and J are TRBV28 and TRBJ2-7, with 10 bases identical to TRBD2. J was trimmed by 1 base and V by 8 bases; bases with no gene match: 5. From germline, CDR1 is MDHEN and CDR2 SYDVKM. This CDR3 is built from 14 residues. CDR3 protein: CASLLAGDSYEQYF. The CDR3, as DNA: TGTGCCAGCCTCCTAGCGGGGGATTCCTACGAGCAGTACTTC.

This chain links TRBV7-2 with TRBJ2-3, with no clear D. This CDR3 contains 11 residues. V dropped 4 bases and J dropped 6 bases, with 5 bases sitting between them. Per the germline V gene, CDR1 is SGHTA and CDR2 is FQGNSA. The chain's CDR3 is CASSSPDTQYF. The CDR3 bases are TGTGCCAGCAGCTCTCCTGATACGCAGTATTTT.

The chain carries TRBV11-2 and TRBJ2-2; 7 nucleotides match TRBD1. Per the germline V gene, CDR1 is SGHAT and CDR2 is FQNNGV. CDR3 length: 17 amino acids. V gave up 5 bases and J gave up 6 bases; unmatched junction bases: 15. CDR3 amino acids: CASSTRTRGSRAGELFF. DNA for the CDR3: TGTGCCAGCAGCACCCGAACCAGGGGGTCCCGGGCCGGGGAGCTGTTTTTT.

J is TRBJ1-1 and V is TRBV6-1, with D perhaps matching TRBD1 (5 bases). CDR1 MNHNS and CDR2 SASEGT come from the germline V gene. Trimming left V 7 bases short and J 4 bases short, with 16 bases between. The CDR3 runs 14 residues. DNA for the CDR3: TGTGCCAGCAAAGTAGGGGCGTACATCACTGAAGCTTTCTTT. Its translation is CASKVGAYITEAFF.

The rearrangement links TRBV4-1 to TRBJ1-1, with D possibly TRBD1 on 5 matching bases. The CDR3 totals 13 residues. V was trimmed by 3 bases and J by 3 bases, leaving 8 bases between them. CDR1 and CDR2 from the germline V gene are MGHRA and YSYEKL. DNA of the CDR3: TGCGCCAGCAGCCATAGACAGCACACTGAAGCTTTCTTT. Its translation is CASSHRQHTEAFF.

The table lists this clone with a count of one. The V call is TRBV6-1, the J call TRBJ2-5; TRBD2 is a possible D gene (5 bases). The germline V and J ends were trimmed by 6 bases and 3 bases, with 8 bases remaining between them. The CDR3 runs to 12 residues. Germline assignment: CDR1 MNHNS and CDR2 SASEGT. For the CDR3, the DNA is TGTGCCAGCAGCGGACTGGAAGAGACCCAGTACTTC. Translation gives CASSGLEETQYF.

The genes are TRBV6-1 and TRBJ2-3, with TRBD2 matching over 7 bases. Trimming removed 2 bases from V and 3 bases from J; junction bases left unmatched: 5. This CDR3 has 15 residues. From germline, CDR1 is MNHNS and CDR2 SASEGT. The CDR3, as DNA: TGTGCCAGCAGTGAACCGGGAGGAGGGACAGATACGCAGTATTTT. It yields the protein CASSEPGGGTDTQYF.